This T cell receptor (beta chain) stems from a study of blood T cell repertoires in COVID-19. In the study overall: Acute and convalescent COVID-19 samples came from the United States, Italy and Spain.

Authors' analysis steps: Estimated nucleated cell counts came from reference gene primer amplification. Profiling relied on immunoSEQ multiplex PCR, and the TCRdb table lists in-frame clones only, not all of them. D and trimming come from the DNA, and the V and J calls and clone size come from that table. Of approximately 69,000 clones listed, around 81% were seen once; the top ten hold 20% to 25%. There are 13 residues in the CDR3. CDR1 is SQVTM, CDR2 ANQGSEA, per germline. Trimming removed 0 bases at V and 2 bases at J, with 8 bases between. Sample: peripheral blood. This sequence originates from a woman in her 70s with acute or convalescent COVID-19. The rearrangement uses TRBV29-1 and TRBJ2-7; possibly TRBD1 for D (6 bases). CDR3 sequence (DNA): TGCAGCGTTGAAGATGGGACACCCTACGAGCAGTACTTC. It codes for CSVEDGTPYEQYF.